The 10 T cell receptor beta chains below all came from one sample that was sequenced in a study of blood T cell repertoires in COVID-19. The method was immunoSEQ multiplex PCR; TCRdb's version includes in-frame clones alone and lacks a portion of them. The table records tens of thousands of clones, around 83% of them present only once. The sample comprised peripheral blood. The origin of the receptors is a man older than 75 with acute or convalescent COVID-19.

This clone was picked up a small number of times. The chain joins TRBV12-3 or TRBV12-4 to TRBJ2-7; perhaps TRBD1 as D (6 bases). Trimming cost V 7 bases and J 6 bases, with 13 bases left between them. The CDR3 extends over 12 amino acids. CDR3 amino acids: CASTWEGGEQYF. In DNA form, the CDR3 reads TGTGCCAGCACCTGGGAAGGGGGCGAGCAGTACTTC.

V and J are TRBV11-2 and TRBJ1-2; the D gene is possibly TRBD1 (5 bases). Germline V gene lookup returns CDR1 SGHAT and CDR2 FQNNGV. The V end lost 0 bases, the J end lost 4 bases, and 15 bases lay between the germline ends. This CDR3 is 16 amino acids long. The chain's CDR3 is CASSLEVTAAPYGYTF. DNA for the CDR3: TGTGCCAGCAGCTTAGAGGTGACAGCCGCACCCTATGGCTACACCTTC.

The V and J genes are TRBV27 and TRBJ2-1; no clear D. The length of the CDR3 is 11 residues. V lost 8 bases and J 3 bases, leaving 5 bases between the germline ends. Germline lookup yields CDR1 MNHEY and CDR2 SMNVEV (reference sequence). In DNA form, the CDR3 reads TGTGCCAGCCGACTCTACAATGAGCAGTTCTTC. Its protein product is CASRLYNEQFF.

The chain couples TRBV19 to TRBJ2-2, with 9 bases that match TRBD1. J was trimmed by 6 bases and V by 5 bases; bases with no gene match: 13. Germline V lookup: CDR1 LNHDA, CDR2 SQIVND (reference sequence). The CDR3 loop spans 17 amino acids. CDR3 bases: TGTGCCAGTAGTGCAAAACGAGGGACAGGGTGGGCCGGGGAGCTGTTTTTT. It encodes CASSAKRGTGWAGELFF. Complete variable domain (other parts from reference TRBV19 and TRBJ2-2): DGGITQSPKYLFRKEGQNVTLSCEQNLNHDAMYWYRQDPGQGLRLIYYSQIVNDFQKGDIAEGYSVSREKKESFPLTVTSAQKNPTAFYLCASSAKRGTGWAGELFFGEGSRLTVL.

The chain joins TRBV29-1 to TRBJ1-1; perhaps TRBD1 as D (5 bases). With 7 bases removed from V and 0 bases from J, the gap between germline ends came to 9 bases. This CDR3 spans 12 amino acids. Germline CDR1 reads SQVTM; CDR2 reads ANQGSEA. CDR3 bases: TGCAGCGCCTTAGGGGTGAACACTGAAGCTTTCTTT. This translates into CSALGVNTEAFF.

This clone counts as medium-sized. V gene TRBV6-2 or TRBV6-3 combines with J gene TRBJ2-7; possibly TRBD2 for D (7 bases). The germline V and J ends were trimmed by 6 bases and 2 bases, with 17 bases remaining between them. The CDR3 contains 15 residues. CDR1 is MNHEY and CDR2 is SVGEGT in the germline V gene. CDR3 residues: CASSLWGGSPYEQYF. Written as DNA, the CDR3 is TGTGCCAGCAGCCTTTGGGGGGGCAGTCCCTACGAGCAGTACTTC.

This clone was observed a few times. The V call is TRBV5-1, the J call TRBJ2-7; 10 bases agree with TRBD2. Germline CDR1 SGHRS, CDR2 YFSETQ. The J segment lost 3 bases and the V segment lost 3 bases, leaving 0 bases of the junction unmatched. The CDR3 extends over 13 amino acids. The CDR3 DNA sequence: TGCGCCAGCAGCTCTAGCGGGGGCTACGAGCAGTACTTC. Protein product: CASSSSGGYEQYF.

This rearrangement joins TRBV7-2 to TRBJ1-1; no definite D call. This CDR3 has 12 residues. Deletions cut 8 bases from V and 4 bases from J, with 11 bases between. Germline values: CDR1 SGHTA, CDR2 FQGNSA. CDR3 in amino acids: CASEPWPTEAFF. CDR3 nucleotides: TGTGCCAGCGAACCATGGCCCACTGAAGCTTTCTTT. Looking up the rest from reference TRBV7-2 and TRBJ1-1 gives the full variable domain: GAGVSQSPSNKVTEKGKDVELRCDPISGHTALYWYRQSLGQGLEFLIYFQGNSAPDKSGLPSDRFSAERTGGSVSTLTIQRTQQEDSAVYLCASEPWPTEAFFGQGTRLTVV.

The V call is TRBV10-3, the J call TRBJ2-3, with TRBD2 as a possible D gene (5 bases). Germline V gene sequence: CDR1 ENHRY, CDR2 SYGVKD. The ends were cut back, 2 bases at V and 2 bases at J, with 5 bases in the middle. This CDR3 has 13 residues. CDR3 residues: CAISERDTDTQYF. The CDR3, as DNA: TGTGCCATCAGTGAGCGGGACACAGATACGCAGTATTTT.

V usage is TRBV27 and J usage is TRBJ2-7; the match to TRBD2 covers 14 bases. The germline V gene has CDR1 MNHEY and CDR2 SMNVEV (reference sequence). The CDR3 runs to 14 residues. V gave up 6 bases and J gave up 9 bases; unmatched junction bases: 7. The CDR3, as DNA: TGTGCCAGCAGGCCGGGACTAGCGGGAGAAGGGCAGTACTTC. Its translation: CASRPGLAGEGQYF.